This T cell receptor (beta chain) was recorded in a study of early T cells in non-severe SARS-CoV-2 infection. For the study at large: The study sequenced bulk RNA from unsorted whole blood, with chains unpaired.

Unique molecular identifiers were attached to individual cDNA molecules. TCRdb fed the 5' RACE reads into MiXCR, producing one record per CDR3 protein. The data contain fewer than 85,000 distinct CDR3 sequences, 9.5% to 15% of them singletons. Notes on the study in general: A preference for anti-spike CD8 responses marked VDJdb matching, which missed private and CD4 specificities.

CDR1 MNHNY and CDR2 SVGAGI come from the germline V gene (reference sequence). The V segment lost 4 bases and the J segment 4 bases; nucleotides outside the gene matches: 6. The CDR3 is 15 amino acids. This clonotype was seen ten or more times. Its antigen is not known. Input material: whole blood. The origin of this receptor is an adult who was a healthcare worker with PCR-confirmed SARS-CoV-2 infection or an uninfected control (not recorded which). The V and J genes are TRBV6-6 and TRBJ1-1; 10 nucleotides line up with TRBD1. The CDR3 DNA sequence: TGTGCCAGCAGTTCCGGGACAGGGGTTTTCACTGAAGCTTTCTTT. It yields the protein CASSSGTGVFTEAFF.